One sample yielded the 15 T cell receptor beta chains listed below, sequenced in a study of blood T cell repertoires in COVID-19. Repertoires were generated with immunoSEQ multiplex PCR, while TCRdb's copy carries only in-frame clones and drops some. The profile shows 85,000 to 100,000 clones, 70% to 90% of them singletons. Source material: peripheral blood. These receptors were collected from a man aged 55 to 70 with acute or convalescent COVID-19.

The chain employs TRBV6-2 or TRBV6-3 and TRBJ1-5; tentative D call: TRBD1 (6 bases). Trimming pared 5 bases from V and 2 bases from J, leaving 10 bases between. The CDR3 spans 14 residues. The germline V gene encodes CDR1 MNHEY and CDR2 SVGEGT. The CDR3 DNA reads as TGTGCCAGCAGTACAGGGTACGGCAATCAGCCCCAGCATTTT. The encoded protein is CASSTGYGNQPQHF.

This chain uses TRBV4-1 with TRBJ1-1; maybe TRBD1 (6 bases). Germline loops: CDR1 MGHRA, CDR2 YSYEKL. The CDR3 spans 15 residues. Trimming stripped 0 bases from V and 5 bases from J, with 13 bases between. The CDR3 nucleotides are TGCGCCAGCAGCCAAGATCTGGGGGCACGTACTGAAGCTTTCTTT. It is translated as CASSQDLGARTEAFF.

The chain employs TRBV19 and TRBJ1-2; 10 positions match TRBD1. Germline CDR1 reads LNHDA; CDR2 reads SQIVND (reference sequence). CDR3 size: 12 residues. Trimming cost V 8 bases and J 7 bases; bases outside gene matches: 4. Here the CDR3 reads CASGTGDSGYTF. Here the CDR3 DNA reads TGTGCCAGTGGGACAGGGGATTCTGGCTACACCTTC.

This sequence joins TRBV7-2 and TRBJ1-3; D possibly corresponds to TRBD1 (5 bases). There are 19 residues in the CDR3. With 2 bases removed from V and 0 bases from J, the gap between germline ends came to 20 bases. CDR1 is SGHTA and CDR2 is FQGNSA in the germline V gene. In DNA form, the CDR3 reads TGTGCCAGCAGCTTACTACTCCTCGCCCCAGGGTTCTCTGGAAACACCATATATTTT. Amino acids: CASSLLLLAPGFSGNTIYF.

This chain joins TRBV19 and TRBJ2-1, with TRBD2 matching over 7 bases. The CDR3 totals 14 residues. The trim removed 3 bases at V and 5 bases at J, leaving 4 bases unmatched. Germline V CDR1 and CDR2: LNHDA, SQIVND (reference sequence). The CDR3 loop reads CASSMWGRDNEQFF. Here the CDR3 DNA reads TGTGCCAGTAGTATGTGGGGGAGGGACAATGAGCAGTTCTTC.

The rearrangement uses TRBV19 and TRBJ2-7; unclear D gene. Trimming took 1 base from V and 4 from J, leaving 14 bases between them. CDR1 and CDR2 (germline): LNHDA, SQIVND (reference sequence). This CDR3 region has 15 residues. The CDR3 spells CASSIGSANPYEQYF. CDR3 bases: TGTGCCAGTAGTATAGGTAGTGCGAACCCGTACGAGCAGTACTTC.

This chain connects TRBV5-1 to TRBJ2-1, with 14 bases identical to TRBD2. The CDR3 totals 20 residues. The V gene's germline CDR1 is SGHRS and CDR2 YFSETQ. V shed 0 bases and J 1 base; nucleotides not matched to a gene: 9. The CDR3 loop is CASSLVRTSGGPGSYNEQFF. The CDR3 DNA reads as TGCGCCAGCAGCTTGGTGCGGACTAGCGGGGGGCCAGGGTCCTACAATGAGCAGTTCTTC. Supplemented by reference TRBV5-1 and TRBJ2-1, the full variable domain reads KAGVTQTPRYLIKTRGQQVTLSCSPISGHRSVSWYQQTPGQGLQFLFEYFSETQRNKGNFPGRFSGRQFSNSRSEMNVSTLELGDSALYLCASSLVRTSGGPGSYNEQFFGPGTRLTVL.

The V and J genes are TRBV28 and TRBJ2-6; 7 nucleotides align to TRBD1. Trimming at V came to 1 base and at J to 1 base, leaving 7 bases not matched to a gene. CDR3 length equals 18 residues. The germline CDR1 and CDR2 sequences are MDHEN and SYDVKM. The CDR3 region has the DNA TGTGCCAGCAGTTTATTTGGGGCAGGGGGATCTGGGGCCAACGTCCTGACTTTC. Protein: CASSLFGAGGSGANVLTF. Drawing the rest from reference TRBV28 and TRBJ2-6, the complete variable domain is DVKVTQSSRYLVKRTGEKVFLECVQDMDHENMFWYRQDPGLGLRLIYFSYDVKMKEKGDIPEGYSVSREKKERFSLILESASTNQTSMYLCASSLFGAGGSGANVLTFGAGSRLTVL.

V gene TRBV10-1 combines with J gene TRBJ2-2; the match to TRBD1 covers 11 bases. Trimming cost V 0 bases and J 7 bases; bases outside gene matches: 7. Germline V CDR1 and CDR2: WNHNN, SYGVQD (reference sequence). CDR3 size: 17 residues. CDR3 in amino acids: CASSESGQGALGGELFF. In DNA form, the CDR3 reads TGCGCCAGCAGTGAGTCCGGACAGGGGGCTCTAGGCGGGGAGCTGTTTTTT.

The rearrangement links TRBV5-3 to TRBJ1-4, with 9 nucleotides matching TRBD1. TRBV5-3 is reported as an ORF; its role is uncertain. Losses at the gene ends were 3 bases for V and 10 bases for J; bases not matched to a gene: 10. CDR3 length equals 15 residues. CDR3 in amino acids: CARSYKWTGAAKLFF. CDR3 coding DNA: TGTGCCAGAAGCTATAAATGGACAGGGGCGGCAAAACTGTTTTTT.

V and J are TRBV12-5 and TRBJ1-1; TRBD1 matches 8 bases. This CDR3 is 15 amino acids long. The germline V gene encodes CDR1 LGHNT and CDR2 FRNRAP. The V and J ends lost 5 bases and 5 bases, in that order; junction bases with no gene match: 10. The CDR3 bases are TGTGCTAGTGGTCGATTAGGACAGGGAGGGACTGAAGCTTTCTTT. Translated, it gives CASGRLGQGGTEAFF.

The chain employs TRBV15 and TRBJ2-7, with 7 bases matching TRBD1. After removal of 8 bases from V and 5 bases from J, the junction contained 12 bases not matched to a gene. Looked up from germline, CDR1 is LNHNV and CDR2 is YYDKDF (reference sequence). CDR3 size: 14 residues. The CDR3 region has the DNA TGTGCCACCGGCGGACAGGTTGGGAAAGACGAGCAGTACTTC. Amino acids: CATGGQVGKDEQYF.

V and J are TRBV7-9 and TRBJ2-7; 8 bases agree with TRBD2. Germline CDR1 is SEHNR and CDR2 is FQNEAQ (reference sequence). The V segment lost 6 bases and the J segment 7 bases; nucleotides outside the gene matches: 20. The CDR3 has 17 amino acids. The CDR3 nucleotides are TGTGCCAGCAGTCAACGGGGGGGTATGACTACCCCGCGGGAGCAGTACTTC. The encoded protein is CASSQRGGMTTPREQYF.

The chain links TRBV3-1 (or the pseudogene TRBV3-2) to TRBJ2-2; no reliable D call. Trimming took 1 base from V and 3 from J, leaving 9 bases between them. The CDR3 contains 15 residues. Germline V gene data show CDR1 as LGHDT and CDR2 as YNNKEL (reference sequence). The CDR3 sequence is CASSQGTRYTGELFF. CDR3 nucleotide sequence: TGTGCCAGCAGCCAAGGTACACGATACACCGGGGAGCTGTTTTTT.

J is TRBJ1-4 and V is TRBV5-1; 9 bases are a match to TRBD1. Germline values: CDR1 SGHRS, CDR2 YFSETQ. CDR3 length: 16 amino acids. Trimming took 7 bases from V and 0 from J; bases not matched to a gene: 7. For the CDR3, the DNA is TGCGCCAGCGGGGGGACAGGGTCTACAACTAATGAAAAACTGTTTTTT. Encoded protein: CASGGTGSTTNEKLFF. The full variable domain, with the rest looked up from reference TRBV5-1 and TRBJ1-4, is KAGVTQTPRYLIKTRGQQVTLSCSPISGHRSVSWYQQTPGQGLQFLFEYFSETQRNKGNFPGRFSGRQFSNSRSEMNVSTLELGDSALYLCASGGTGSTTNEKLFFGSGTQLSVL.